The sequence of this T cell receptor (beta chain) was determined in a study of T cells after posttransplantation cyclophosphamide. Overall study results and limits: Tissue-infiltrating T cells from skin or gut overlapped little with blood T cells. Recipient CMV seropositivity and CMV reactivation strongly tracked TRB clonality.

As regards this clone: Its cognate antigen is unknown.

V was clipped by 6 bases and J by 0 bases; unmatched bases: 10. This CDR3 is 16 amino acids long. The naive gate required viable CD3+CD4+ or CD3+CD8+ cells with CCR7+CD45RA+CD45RO-CD95-CD27+CD28+ phenotype. On the day of bone marrow donation, the related graft donor provided peripheral blood. Sequencing was performed with immunoSEQ multiplex PCR; in TCRdb, only in-frame clones are kept and a portion is missing. This sample has more than 30,000 clones, with about 89% found just once. V and J are TRBV23-1 and TRBJ1-2; 7 positions match TRBD1. TRBV23-1 has ORF status, its function being uncertain. The receptor comes from an older woman in good health, CMV-negative, and a related stem cell transplant donor. Sample: naive CD4+ T cells sorted from PBMCs. The CDR3 nucleotides are TGCGCCAGCAGAGCCGGGACAGTCAACGCTAACTATGGCTACACCTTC. Translated, it gives CASRAGTVNANYGYTF.